This entry is about one TCR beta chain. These data belong to a study of human T cells and chemical hapten exposure. Study overall: On the upper back, patch tests were applied with 0.01% DPC and read at 6 days.

Time point meaning: patch test 1, 2 weeks after DPC sensitization. Treatment: therapeutic diphenylcyclopropenone sensitization with weekly scalp DPC. TCRdb reprocessed the RACE reads with MiXCR, giving one entry per CDR3 protein. The table shows around 380,000 distinct CDR3 sequences, with roughly 4.8% occurring only once. Germline values: CDR1 MNHEY, CDR2 SVGEGT. The CDR3 contains 16 residues. V was cut by 1 base and J by 2 bases, with 11 bases left in between. V usage is TRBV6-2 or TRBV6-3 and J usage is TRBJ2-2; possible D gene TRBD1, 6 bases. This clonotype originated in a woman between 45 and 65 years old with alopecia areata. Some clones in this sample may be carry-over from other donors' samples. Sequenced here: whole blood, sampled in connection with sensitization to the hapten diphenylcyclopropenone (DPC). The CDR3 bases are TGTGCCAGCAGTTACTTTCGGACAGTAAACACCGGGGAGCTGTTTTTT. It yields the protein CASSYFRTVNTGELFF.